Below are 29 T cell receptor beta chains sequenced from a single sample in a study of shared clonotypes between healthy human individuals (dated by TCRdb to the early 2020s). The library was obtained by the immunoSEQ multiplex PCR assay. TCRdb took this table from immuneACCESS and kept in-frame rearrangements with V and J called. Such tables lack part of the clones; where checked against another copy, unresolved V genes explain under half of the gap, and the rest is unexplained. The sample records about 190,000 clones, over 50% of which are singletons. The top ten clones comprise more than 9% of the sample. The specimen sequenced was memory CD4+ T cells sorted from blood. This sample's cell subset or site label indicates: CD45RA-negative fraction. The receptors come from a man aged 25 to 45 in good health.

The chain employs TRBV5-1 and TRBJ2-7; either TRBD1 or TRBD2 may supply D (5 bases each). The V end was cut by 0 bases, the J end by 3 bases, with 13 bases between. CDR1 is SGHRS and CDR2 is YFSETQ in the germline V gene. The CDR3 spans 15 residues. CDR3 sequence reads: CASSLVTGRNYEQYF. The DNA for the CDR3 is TGCGCCAGCAGCTTGGTTACGGGGCGAAACTACGAGCAGTACTTC.

The chain combines TRBV14 with TRBJ2-5; 11 bases are a match to TRBD2. V lost 4 bases and J lost 1; bases outside the gene matches: 8. Per germline, CDR1 SGHDN and CDR2 FVKESK. The CDR3 is 17 residues long. As DNA, the CDR3 is TGTGCCAGCAGCCTGCTTAGACTAGCGGGGACCCAAGAGACCCAGTACTTC. It specifies CASSLLRLAGTQETQYF.

This CDR3 reads CASSGQRVAIEQYF. In DNA form, the CDR3 reads TGTGCCAGCAGTGGGCAAAGGGTCGCGATCGAGCAGTACTTC. The chain combines TRBV2 with TRBJ2-7; no reliable D call. V was trimmed by 4 bases and J by 6 bases, leaving 16 bases between them. The germline gives CDR1 SNHLY, CDR2 FYNNEI. This CDR3 comprises 14 residues. Looking up the rest from reference TRBV2 and TRBJ2-7 gives the full variable domain: EPEVTQTPSHQVTQMGQEVILRCVPISNHLYFYWYRQILGQKVEFLVSFYNNEISEKSEIFDDQFSVERPDGSNFTLKIRSTKLEDSAMYFCASSGQRVAIEQYFGPGTRLTVT.

This chain links TRBV12-5 with TRBJ2-2; no firm D call. Trimming removed 1 base from V and 3 bases from J, with 6 bases in between. Germline lookup yields CDR1 LGHNT and CDR2 FRNRAP. The CDR3 totals 14 residues. The CDR3 loop reads CASGLAGDTGELFF. In DNA form, the CDR3 reads TGTGCTAGTGGTTTGGCAGGAGACACCGGGGAGCTGTTTTTT.

V and J are TRBV11-2 and TRBJ2-2; 7 bases align to TRBD1. Trimming took 5 bases from V and 5 from J; bases not matched to a gene: 8. The CDR3 is made up of 15 amino acids. The germline CDR1 and CDR2 sequences are SGHAT and FQNNGV. The CDR3 DNA reads TGTGCCAGCAGCACTTACAGGGGCCCGACCGGGGAGCTGTTTTTT. Its translation is CASSTYRGPTGELFF.

This clone came up once. V gene TRBV9 combines with J gene TRBJ1-5; D possibly corresponds to TRBD1 (6 bases). V lost 0 bases and J lost 6, with 10 bases in between. The germline CDR1 and CDR2 sequences are SGDLS and YYNGEE. The CDR3 length is 14 residues. In DNA form, the CDR3 reads TGTGCCAGCAGCGTAGATACAGGGTTTCAGCCCCAGCATTTT. Its protein is CASSVDTGFQPQHF.

The table lists this clone with a few counts. The sample holds other DNA sequences that translate to the same CDR3. The chain has TRBV15 and TRBJ2-3; no clear D gene. The CDR3 is 14 amino acids. Germline CDR1 reads LNHNV; CDR2 reads YYDKDF (reference sequence). V shed 2 bases and J shed 5 bases, with 11 bases lying between them. The DNA of the CDR3 is TGTGCCACCAGCAGATCGCTTAGAGGAGATACGCAGTATTTT. Translation: CATSRSLRGDTQYF.

In its sample, this clone was seen many times. This chain joins TRBV2 and TRBJ1-4; D not resolved. V dropped 8 bases and J dropped 7 bases, with 8 bases sitting between them. The CDR3 is 11 residues long. From germline, CDR1 is SNHLY and CDR2 FYNNEI. The DNA of the CDR3 is TGTGCCAGCGGTTACAGTGAAAAACTGTTTTTT. Protein product: CASGYSEKLFF.

This sequence joins TRBV7-2 and TRBJ2-1; 9 nucleotides match TRBD2. Germline V CDR1 and CDR2: SGHTA, FQGNSA. The junction had 2 bases not matched to a gene; V was cut back by 5 bases and J by 0 bases. The length of the CDR3 is 15 residues. The CDR3 DNA is TGTGCCAGCAGCATTAGCGGGAGCTCCTACAATGAGCAGTTCTTC. It is translated as CASSISGSSYNEQFF. Full variable domain (remainder filled in from reference TRBV7-2 and TRBJ2-1): GAGVSQSPSNKVTEKGKDVELRCDPISGHTALYWYRQSLGQGLEFLIYFQGNSAPDKSGLPSDRFSAERTGGSVSTLTIQRTQQEDSAVYLCASSISGSSYNEQFFGPGTRLTVL.

In its sample, this clone was seen a few times. The chain carries TRBV6-5 and TRBJ2-2; no definite D call. The V and J ends lost 8 bases and 4 bases respectively, with 14 bases between them. The CDR3 contains 14 residues. Germline CDR1 reads MNHEY; CDR2 reads SVGAGI. The CDR3 nucleotides read TGTGCCAGCCGTCAGTCGGTATTCACCGGGGAGCTGTTTTTT. Translation: CASRQSVFTGELFF.

The table lists this clone with a few counts. The V call is TRBV10-2, the J call TRBJ1-1, with D possibly being TRBD1 (5 bases). The CDR3 is 11 amino acids. The V gene's germline CDR1 is WSHSY and CDR2 SAAADI. The ends were cut back, 8 bases at V and 6 bases at J, with 10 bases in the middle. CDR3 sequence reads: CASGGGAEAFF. Here the CDR3 DNA reads TGCGCCAGCGGGGGAGGGGCTGAAGCTTTCTTT.

The genes are TRBV4-3 and TRBJ2-6; D is unresolved. CDR3 size: 19 residues. Germline values: CDR1 LGHNA, CDR2 YSLEER. V was clipped by 0 bases and J by 2 bases, with 17 bases between them. The CDR3: CASSQDPSVHGTGANVLTF. CDR3 nucleotides: TGCGCCAGCAGCCAAGACCCCAGCGTACACGGCACTGGGGCCAACGTCCTGACTTTC.

This clone was observed a single time. This chain connects TRBV4-2 to TRBJ2-1; 8 bases map to TRBD2. Germline assignment: CDR1 LGHNA and CDR2 YNFKEQ. The CDR3 loop spans 17 amino acids. The ends lost 0 bases at V and 2 bases at J; junction bases unmatched: 6. This chain's CDR3 is CASSQDASGLTYNEQFF. CDR3 coding DNA: TGTGCCAGCAGCCAAGATGCTAGCGGGCTAACCTACAATGAGCAGTTCTTC.

The chain uses TRBV11-2 and TRBJ2-6, with TRBD1 as a possible D gene (6 bases). This CDR3 is 16 amino acids long. V lost 5 bases and J lost 0, with 11 bases in between. CDR1 is SGHAT and CDR2 is FQNNGV in the germline V gene. In DNA form, the CDR3 reads TGTGCCAGCAGCCACGGACAGTTCTCTGGGGCCAACGTCCTGACTTTC. Its protein product is CASSHGQFSGANVLTF.

This clone was picked up many times. The genes are TRBV7-3 and TRBJ2-1; D not certain. The length of the CDR3 is 14 residues. The germline gives CDR1 SGHTA, CDR2 FQGTGA. Trimming cost V 0 bases and J 6 bases, with 9 bases left between them. CDR3 sequence: CASSLTGLVNEQFF. The CDR3 region has the DNA TGTGCCAGCAGCTTAACGGGCCTAGTCAATGAGCAGTTCTTC.

The chain has TRBV7-2 and TRBJ2-2, with D unresolved. This CDR3 is 13 amino acids long. V dropped 5 bases and J dropped 9 bases, with 13 bases sitting between them. From germline, CDR1 is SGHTA and CDR2 FQGNSA. CDR3 in amino acids: CASSRSSGWELFF. The CDR3 coding sequence is TGTGCCAGCAGCCGCTCGTCCGGGTGGGAGCTGTTTTTT.

The CDR3 protein is CAIRPGLSGDTQYF. CDR3 nucleotide sequence: TGTGCCATCAGGCCGGGACTTAGCGGAGATACGCAGTATTTT. This chain uses TRBV10-3 with TRBJ2-3; D perhaps matches TRBD2 (6 bases). The V end lost 6 bases, the J end lost 5 bases, and 15 bases lay between the germline ends. The length of the CDR3 is 14 residues. The germline V gene encodes CDR1 ENHRY and CDR2 SYGVKD.

The chain carries TRBV10-2 and TRBJ1-2, with D possibly being TRBD1 (6 bases). CDR1 and CDR2 from the germline V gene are WSHSY and SAAADI. Trimming took off 0 bases at V and 7 bases at J, with 9 bases between the two ends. The CDR3 runs to 13 residues. The CDR3 nucleotides are TGCGCCAGCAGTGAGTCGTCAGGGGTTGGCTACACCTTC. The encoded protein is CASSESSGVGYTF.

This clone was recorded only once. The chain recombines TRBV19 with TRBJ1-2; tentative D call: TRBD1 (6 bases). V was cut by 3 bases and J by 5 bases, with 16 bases left in between. Germline CDR1 reads LNHDA; CDR2 reads SQIVND (reference sequence). This CDR3 has 15 residues. In nucleotides, the CDR3 is TGTGCCAGTAGTATCCCGGGACACTACCAATATGGCTACACCTTC. This gives the protein CASSIPGHYQYGYTF.

This chain links TRBV6-6 with TRBJ1-2; D possibly corresponds to TRBD1 (5 bases). The CDR3 is 15 residues long. V was cut by 7 bases and J by 1 base, with 16 bases left in between. Germline-derived CDR1 and CDR2 are MNHNY and SVGAGI (reference sequence). The CDR3 region is CASKLPRQHNYGYTF. In nucleotides, the CDR3 is TGTGCCAGCAAGTTGCCTCGACAGCATAACTATGGCTACACCTTC.

The chain links TRBV9 to TRBJ2-7; possibly TRBD1 for D (5 bases). In germline, CDR1 is SGDLS, CDR2 YYNGEE. V was shortened by 0 bases and J by 3 bases, with 7 bases between the two germline ends. The CDR3 is 13 amino acids. The CDR3 sequence: CASSVAQGYEQYF. The DNA for the CDR3 is TGTGCCAGCAGCGTAGCCCAGGGCTACGAGCAGTACTTC.

This clone turned up a few times. This CDR3 is also generated by other DNA sequences in the sample. The gene calls are TRBV5-1 and TRBJ2-6; 7 bases align to TRBD1. The CDR3 contains 15 residues. CDR1 SGHRS and CDR2 YFSETQ come from the germline V gene. Trimming at V came to 4 bases and at J to 2 bases, leaving 3 bases not matched to a gene. In DNA, the CDR3 is TGCGCCAGCAGCCCCGACAGGGCTGGGGCCAACGTCCTGACTTTC. Translated, it gives CASSPDRAGANVLTF.

The V call is TRBV2, the J call TRBJ2-3; 7 bases fit TRBD2. The ends lost 8 bases at V and 0 bases at J; junction bases unmatched: 5. Looked up from germline, CDR1 is SNHLY and CDR2 is FYNNEI. The CDR3 has 14 amino acids. CDR3 region: CASWEGTSTDTQYF. The CDR3 DNA reads as TGTGCCAGCTGGGAGGGGACGAGCACAGATACGCAGTATTTT.

This clone turned up a few times. The chain is built from TRBV4-3 and TRBJ2-3, with D possibly being TRBD1 (5 bases). Germline CDR1 reads LGHNA; CDR2 reads YSLEER. Trimming left V 0 bases short and J 4 bases short, with 14 bases between. This CDR3 is built from 16 residues. The CDR3 loop is CASSQERGTSADTQYF. In nucleotides, the CDR3 is TGCGCCAGCAGCCAAGAAAGGGGAACAAGCGCAGATACGCAGTATTTT.

The V and J genes are TRBV7-9 and TRBJ2-4, with D hard to call. Germline CDR1 reads SEHNR; CDR2 reads FQNEAQ (reference sequence). V was pared by 1 base and J by 4 bases, with 11 bases between. This CDR3 is built from 15 residues. The CDR3 reads CASSLESPPKNIQYF. CDR3 DNA: TGTGCCAGCAGCTTAGAATCCCCACCTAAAAACATTCAGTACTTC.

The chain couples TRBV7-2 to TRBJ2-2; 12 positions match TRBD2. This CDR3 comprises 18 residues. Germline V gene data show CDR1 as SGHTA and CDR2 as FQGNSA. The V gene end was trimmed by 5 bases and the J gene end by 0 bases; junction bases not matched to a gene: 7. The CDR3 nucleotides read TGTGCCAGCAGCCGATCGACTAGCGGGAGCTCGAACACCGGGGAGCTGTTTTTT. Protein product: CASSRSTSGSSNTGELFF.

The chain recombines TRBV21-1 with TRBJ2-7; the DNA was not used to check the table's D call, TRBD1. TRBV21-1 is listed as a pseudogene. CDR3 length: 15 amino acids. CDR3 coding DNA: TGTGCCAGCAGCAGAGCCCTCGGACAGACATACGAGCAGTACTTC. As protein: CASSRALGQTYEQYF.

The chain is built from TRBV9 and TRBJ2-1; 7 positions match TRBD2. CDR1 SGDLS and CDR2 YYNGEE come from the germline V gene. Germline trimming cut 1 base from V and 10 bases from J; bases unmatched to any gene: 8. This CDR3 comprises 14 residues. The CDR3 here is CASSVSNWGLEQFF. The CDR3 DNA is TGTGCCAGCAGCGTATCAAACTGGGGACTAGAGCAGTTCTTC. The entire variable domain, with the rest obtained from reference TRBV9 and TRBJ2-1, is as follows: DSGVTQTPKHLITATGQRVTLRCSPRSGDLSVYWYQQSLDQGLQFLIQYYNGEERAKGNILERFSAQQFPDLHSELNLSSLELGDSALYFCASSVSNWGLEQFFGPGTRLTVL.

This clone showed up just a few times. This rearrangement joins TRBV4-2 to TRBJ1-2; 9 bases are shared with TRBD1. V was pared by 4 bases and J by 5 bases, with 8 bases of the junction left unmatched. This CDR3 comprises 15 residues. Germline CDR1 reads LGHNA; CDR2 reads YNFKEQ. The CDR3: CASSPATGGFYGYTF. The CDR3 bases are TGTGCCAGCAGCCCCGCCACAGGGGGCTTTTATGGCTACACCTTC.